This TCR beta chain is drawn from a study of blood T cell repertoires in COVID-19. Study overall: From the United States, Italy and Spain came samples of acute and convalescent COVID-19. The cDNA or gDNA used as material had been derived from T cells, B-cell-depleted T cells, or PBMCs.

Per the authors' pipeline: Nucleated cell number was recorded as an estimate derived from reference gene primer amplification. Method: immunoSEQ multiplex PCR; TCRdb's copy keeps in-frame clones and lacks some. V, J and clone size were drawn from that table, and D and trimming were deduced from the DNA. The sample contains 250,000 to 300,000 clones, approximately 91% of which appear only once. V was pared by 4 bases and J by 9 bases, with 19 bases between. Germline lookup yields CDR1 SNHLY and CDR2 FYNNEI. The CDR3 extends over 15 amino acids. This chain uses TRBV2 with TRBJ1-3; a weak D match, TRBD1 (6 bases). Sequenced: peripheral blood. This clonotype originated in a woman aged 55-70 years with acute or convalescent COVID-19. CDR3 nucleotides: TGTGCCAGCAGTGGGGCCGGGACATTTGATATCACCATATATTTT. It specifies CASSGAGTFDITIYF.